This T cell receptor beta chain was sequenced for a study of blood T cell repertoires in COVID-19. At the level of the study: COVID-19 samples, acute and convalescent, were from the United States, Italy and Spain.

Germline CDR1 is SGHTA and CDR2 is FQGNSA. The V and J ends lost 2 bases and 3 bases, in that order; junction bases with no gene match: 11. The CDR3 runs 17 residues. The method was immunoSEQ multiplex PCR; TCRdb's version includes in-frame clones alone and lacks a portion of them. This sample has about 15,000 clones; around 73% occur once, and the top ten carry about 14%. The chain has TRBV7-2 and TRBJ2-7; TRBD2 matches at 9 bases. The sequence came from a human donor in a cohort sampled during active COVID-19. The sequencing sample was made of peripheral blood. The CDR3 region is CASSLSSQLAGFYEQYF. CDR3 coding DNA: TGTGCCAGCAGCTTATCGTCACAACTAGCGGGTTTCTACGAGCAGTACTTC.